This paragraph covers one T cell receptor (beta chain) sequence. Its antigen remains undetermined. Per-base qualities were not stored, and no clone one base away is much larger. From cysteine to phenylalanine, the CDR3 is 13 amino acids long. Of the read, only the CDR3 DNA is kept; its 39 bases are in frame from base 1. V is pared back by 1 base and J by 12 bases, with 10 bases lying between the germline termini. Reading the germline V gene (reference sequence) gives CDR1 SEHNR and CDR2 FQNEAQ. The time point label on this specimen signifies: about 28 days (+/-7) after the second vaccine dose. AZD1222 recipients whose second dose came at about 4 weeks and those whose second dose came at about 12 weeks were combined into one group, since spike-specific TCR depth and breadth did not differ between the two schedules. Samples from vaccinated people were obtained from the UK trials COV001 and COV002, which included a single-blind randomized controlled phase 2/3 trial of AZD1222 (ChAdOx1 nCoV-19) in healthy adults. For TCRbeta chain sequencing, PBMC samples were collected from trial participants at day 0 and at day 28 after the second dose.

The data were obtained in a study of T cell responses to AZD1222 COVID-19 vaccine (dated by TCRdb to the early 2020s). General notes on the study: TCR sequencing was performed for approximately 240 trial participants, of whom around 200 were given two doses of AZD1222 and about 25 were given two doses of MenACWY control vaccine. Enrollment into the trials was organized by age into subgroups of 18-55, 56-69 and 70-plus years, and those subgroups contained roughly 150, 30 and 60 TCR-sequenced participants, respectively.

The CDR3 regions of human TCRbeta chains were analyzed by immunosequencing. The study's processing was this. Repertoire TCRs were checked for matches against a reference library of SARS-CoV-2-specific TCRs that had been generated using the MIRA antigen-specificity platform. Breadth was defined as the fraction of unique TCRs that were SARS-CoV-2-associated, and depth was defined as the fraction of total T cells that were SARS-CoV-2-associated. Each spike-specific TCR was assigned to its reactive spike region and to a CD4 or CD8 class using the MIRA data. Log10-transformed breadth and depth values were compared by one-way ANOVA with Sidak's multiple comparisons tests. This is the immuneACCESS table as TCRdb keeps it, with only in-frame sequences that have V and J called. A part of the clones is gone; compared with another copy, unresolved V genes explain less than half, and the rest is unexplained. V and J calls and clone size are given by that table; D and trimming were obtained from the DNA. The sample table shows 150,000 to 200,000 clones, and approximately 86% are seen once. Around a tenth of the sample comes from the top ten.

The study at large found these results: Conclusions about previously exposed vaccinees were limited because only six AZD1222 recipients were SARS-CoV-2 seropositive at baseline. CD4 TCRs associated with the vaccine covered the entire spike protein, and the dominant responses were in regions 160-218 and 743-854. After two AZD1222 doses, spike-specific TCR breadth and depth were significantly higher than at day 0 and than in MenACWY recipients. Reportedly, close to half of the unique spike-specific TCRs recognized epitopes lying outside the regions that are mutated in the B.1.351 and B.1.1.7 variants. The 56-69-year group was small, and its depth increase did not reach significance, likely because of low power. Most participants were white British and females outnumbered males, and the authors suggested that clonal diversity may have been underestimated. No day 14 peak-response samples were available, so repertoires were characterized only after the peak T cell response.

The receptor was isolated from an adult who received the AZD1222 COVID-19 vaccine. This receptor chain uses TRBV7-9 and TRBJ1-6; the D gene cannot be named for sure. The input for sequencing was peripheral blood, taken 28 days after the second AZD1222 dose. The CDR3 loop reads CASSLERELPLHF. The DNA sequence is as follows: TGTGCCAGCAGCTTAGAGCGAGAATTACCCCTCCACTTT.